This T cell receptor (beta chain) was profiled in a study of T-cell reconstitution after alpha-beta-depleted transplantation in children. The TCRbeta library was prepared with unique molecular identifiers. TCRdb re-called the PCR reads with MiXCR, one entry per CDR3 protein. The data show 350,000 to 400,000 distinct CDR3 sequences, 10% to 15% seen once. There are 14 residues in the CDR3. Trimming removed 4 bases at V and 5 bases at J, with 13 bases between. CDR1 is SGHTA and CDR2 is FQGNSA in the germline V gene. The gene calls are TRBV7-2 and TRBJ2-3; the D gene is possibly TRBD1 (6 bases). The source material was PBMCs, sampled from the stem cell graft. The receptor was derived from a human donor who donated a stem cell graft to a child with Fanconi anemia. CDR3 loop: CASSSGPRGDTQYF. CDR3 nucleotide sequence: TGTGCCAGCAGCTCAGGGCCCAGGGGAGATACGCAGTATTTT.